The 26 T cell receptor beta chains in this list originate from one sample, sequenced in a study of T cell responses to AZD1222 COVID-19 vaccine. Assay: immunoSEQ multiplex PCR; the TCRdb copy retains only in-frame clones and omits some. The sample records about 140,000 clones, around 90% being singletons. This sample comprised peripheral blood, obtained on day 0 of AZD1222 vaccination. These receptors came from an adult in good health.

The chain combines TRBV7-2 with TRBJ2-2, with D perhaps matching TRBD2 (5 bases). Germline assignment: CDR1 SGHTA and CDR2 FQGNSA. V lost 0 bases and J lost 3, with 14 bases in between. This CDR3 comprises 17 residues. CDR3 sequence: CASSLAAPGSYTGELFF. As DNA, the CDR3 is TGTGCCAGCAGCTTAGCCGCGCCGGGAAGTTACACCGGGGAGCTGTTTTTT.

This chain joins TRBV12-5 and TRBJ2-3, with 14 positions matching TRBD2. CDR3 length: 18 amino acids. Germline lookup yields CDR1 LGHNT and CDR2 FRNRAP. V dropped 0 bases and J dropped 4; count of bases not matched to a gene: 6. The CDR3 coding sequence is TGTGCTAGTGGTTTGGTACTAGGACTAGCGGGAGGATCAGATACGCAGTATTTT. This sequence encodes CASGLVLGLAGGSDTQYF.

The rearrangement links TRBV6-5 to TRBJ2-7, with 10 bases that match TRBD2. The CDR3 has 16 residues. V gave up 1 base and J gave up 0 bases; unmatched junction bases: 3. Per the germline V gene, CDR1 is MNHEY and CDR2 is SVGAGI. The DNA for the CDR3 is TGTGCCAGCAGTTACTGGGAGCGGGAGGGCTCCTACGAGCAGTACTTC. Residues: CASSYWEREGSYEQYF.

The chain links TRBV12-5 to TRBJ2-3, with 12 bases fitting TRBD2. Germline CDR1 and CDR2: LGHNT and FRNRAP. The ends lost 1 base at V and 4 bases at J; junction bases unmatched: 3. CDR3 length equals 16 residues. Here the CDR3 reads CASGLGRLAGADTQYF. The CDR3, as DNA: TGTGCTAGTGGTTTGGGCCGACTAGCGGGGGCAGATACGCAGTATTTT.

This rearrangement joins TRBV14 to TRBJ1-1, with a tentative D call TRBD1 (5 bases). Looked up from germline, CDR1 is SGHDN and CDR2 is FVKESK. With 1 base removed from V and 5 bases from J, the gap between germline ends came to 11 bases. The CDR3 extends over 14 amino acids. CDR3 loop: CASSQVGEGTEAFF. The CDR3 region has the DNA TGTGCCAGCAGCCAAGTGGGGGAGGGAACTGAAGCTTTCTTT.

This clone appeared once. The chain combines TRBV6-4 with TRBJ1-1; D gene unclear. V gave up 2 bases and J gave up 0 bases, with 4 bases separating them. The germline V gene encodes CDR1 MRHNA and CDR2 SNTAGT. The CDR3 loop spans 13 amino acids. The CDR3 spells CASSDEVNTEAFF. The CDR3 coding sequence is TGTGCCAGCAGTGACGAAGTGAACACTGAAGCTTTCTTT.

The V and J genes are TRBV5-5 and TRBJ1-1; D remains ambiguous. CDR1 and CDR2 from the germline V gene are SGHKS and YYEKEE (reference sequence). This CDR3 comprises 15 residues. Trimming shortened V by 0 bases and J by 0 bases, and 9 bases separated the two germline ends. CDR3 protein: CASSLEGQMNTEAFF. CDR3 nucleotides: TGTGCCAGCAGCTTGGAAGGGCAGATGAACACTGAAGCTTTCTTT.

The chain carries TRBV5-5 and TRBJ1-4; 8 bases agree with TRBD1. Germline values: CDR1 SGHKS, CDR2 YYEKEE (reference sequence). The V segment lost 3 bases and the J segment 8 bases; nucleotides outside the gene matches: 12. CDR3 length equals 16 residues. The CDR3 DNA sequence: TGTGCCAGCAGCTCAGCAGGGGGCATCCAGAGGGAAAAACTGTTTTTT. Protein product: CASSSAGGIQREKLFF.

The chain employs TRBV30 and TRBJ1-2; a weak D match, TRBD1 (6 bases). The CDR3 loop spans 15 amino acids. Trimming removed 0 bases at V and 4 bases at J, with 15 bases between. CDR1 is GTSNPN, CDR2 SVGIG, per germline (reference sequence). CDR3 sequence reads: CAWSVSGGRSYGYTF. CDR3 in DNA: TGTGCCTGGAGTGTATCGGGGGGCAGGAGCTATGGCTACACCTTC.

The chain couples TRBV5-4 to TRBJ1-6; maybe TRBD1 (5 bases). The CDR3 runs 14 residues. Germline assignment: CDR1 SGHNT and CDR2 YYREEE (reference sequence). V was trimmed by 2 bases and J by 7 bases, leaving 10 bases between them. The CDR3 region is CASSLWDLNSPLHF. The DNA of the CDR3 is TGTGCCAGCAGCTTATGGGACTTGAATTCACCCCTCCACTTT.

The chain employs TRBV4-3 and TRBJ2-7; D unclear. This CDR3 spans 13 amino acids. Trimming pared 1 base from V and 3 bases from J, leaving 7 bases between. Germline V CDR1 and CDR2: LGHNA, YSLEER. The CDR3 region is CASSQARNYEQYF. CDR3 sequence (DNA): TGCGCCAGCAGCCAAGCCCGGAACTACGAGCAGTACTTC.

The chain carries TRBV7-3 and TRBJ2-1, with 12 bases aligning to TRBD2. The CDR3 totals 16 residues. CDR1 and CDR2 from the germline V gene are SGHTA and FQGTGA. The V gene end was trimmed by 5 bases and the J gene end by 4 bases; junction bases not matched to a gene: 6. The CDR3 nucleotides read TGTGCCAGCAGCCCACAACTAGCGGGAGGTTACAATGAGCAGTTCTTC. Translated: CASSPQLAGGYNEQFF. The full variable domain, its missing parts supplied by reference TRBV7-3 and TRBJ2-1, is GAGVSQTPSNKVTEKGKYVELRCDPISGHTALYWYRQSLGQGPEFLIYFQGTGAADDSGLPNDRFFAVRPEGSVSTLKIQRTERGDSAVYLCASSPQLAGGYNEQFFGPGTRLTVL.

The rearrangement uses TRBV28 and TRBJ1-1; D perhaps matches TRBD1 (5 bases). Deletions cut 6 bases from V and 0 bases from J, with 14 bases between. There are 15 residues in the CDR3. Per the germline V gene, CDR1 is MDHEN and CDR2 is SYDVKM. CDR3 coding DNA: TGTGCCAGCAGCGAGTCCGGGACGGTGAACACTGAAGCTTTCTTT. Protein product: CASSESGTVNTEAFF.

This clone was picked up a small number of times. This chain joins TRBV4-1 and TRBJ1-1; no firm D call. The V gene's germline CDR1 is MGHRA and CDR2 YSYEKL. The CDR3 extends over 14 amino acids. The V and J ends lost 1 base and 7 bases respectively, with 13 bases between them. The CDR3 sequence is CASSQASAWSEAFF. CDR3 nucleotide sequence: TGCGCCAGCAGCCAAGCCTCGGCGTGGAGTGAAGCTTTCTTT.

This sequence joins TRBV19 and TRBJ2-7; 7 nucleotides line up with TRBD1. V shed 10 bases and J 4 bases; nucleotides not matched to a gene: 10. Germline loops: CDR1 LNHDA, CDR2 SQIVND (reference sequence). This CDR3 has 13 residues. Here the CDR3 DNA reads TGTGCCACCCGACCTCAGACAGGGTACGAGCAGTACTTC. Translating it yields CATRPQTGYEQYF.

The chain recombines TRBV6-6 with TRBJ2-5; D is possibly TRBD1 (6 bases). This CDR3 comprises 14 residues. Trimming stripped 2 bases from V and 5 bases from J, with 12 bases between. The germline CDR1 and CDR2 sequences are MNHNY and SVGAGI (reference sequence). The DNA of the CDR3 is TGTGCCAGCAGTTACGGGTCCCAGGGGGAGACCCAGTACTTC. This encodes CASSYGSQGETQYF.

The chain carries TRBV29-1 and TRBJ2-3; 8 nucleotides line up with TRBD2. Germline V lookup: CDR1 SQVTM, CDR2 ANQGSEA. The J segment lost 1 base and the V segment lost 1 base, leaving 1 base of the junction unmatched. The CDR3 has 14 residues. The DNA of the CDR3 is TGCAGCGTTGAAGCCGGGGGGGGCACAGATACGCAGTATTTT. Encoded protein: CSVEAGGGTDTQYF.

The chain is built from TRBV29-1 and TRBJ1-3; D uncertain. The CDR3 runs 15 residues. The V gene's germline CDR1 is SQVTM and CDR2 ANQGSEA. V gave up 6 bases and J gave up 0 bases, with 15 bases separating them. The CDR3 DNA is TGCAGCGTCCTAGGACCGGGAAGCTCTGGAAACACCATATATTTT. Encoded protein: CSVLGPGSSGNTIYF.

This chain joins TRBV19 and TRBJ2-7; D is possibly TRBD1 (5 bases). The length of the CDR3 is 14 residues. Germline V CDR1 and CDR2: LNHDA, SQIVND (reference sequence). Trimming removed 3 bases from V and 2 bases from J, with 11 bases in between. Here the CDR3 reads CASSIGAGTYEQYF. The CDR3 nucleotides read TGTGCCAGTAGTATTGGGGCCGGAACCTACGAGCAGTACTTC.

This rearrangement joins TRBV18 to TRBJ1-2; D call uncertain. This CDR3 is built from 17 residues. Germline V gives CDR1 KGHSH, CDR2 LQKENI. Trimming pared 2 bases from V and 0 bases from J, leaving 16 bases between. CDR3 coding DNA: TGTGCCAGCTCACCAAGCCCGCCAGCCGCGCCTAACTATGGCTACACCTTC. It translates to CASSPSPPAAPNYGYTF. Full variable domain (outside the CDR3, taken from reference TRBV18 and TRBJ1-2): NAGVMQNPRHLVRRRGQEARLRCSPMKGHSHVYWYRQLPEEGLKFMVYLQKENIIDESGMPKERFSAEFPKEGPSILRIQQVVRGDSAAYFCASSPSPPAAPNYGYTFGSGTRLTVV.

V usage is TRBV2 and J usage is TRBJ1-5, with 10 bases matching TRBD1. The CDR3 extends over 14 amino acids. Germline CDR1 SNHLY, CDR2 FYNNEI. Losses at the gene ends were 4 bases for V and 5 bases for J; bases not matched to a gene: 2. CDR3 DNA sequence: TGTGCCAGCAGTGGGACAGGGGGGTATCAGCCCCAGCATTTT. This translates into CASSGTGGYQPQHF. Filled out from reference TRBV2 and TRBJ1-5, the complete variable domain reads EPEVTQTPSHQVTQMGQEVILRCVPISNHLYFYWYRQILGQKVEFLVSFYNNEISEKSEIFDDQFSVERPDGSNFTLKIRSTKLEDSAMYFCASSGTGGYQPQHFGDGTRLSIL.

This chain connects TRBV4-3 to TRBJ1-5, with D tentatively TRBD1 (5 bases). Germline CDR1 reads LGHNA; CDR2 reads YSLEER. The CDR3 totals 14 residues. Trimming took 1 base from V and 6 from J, leaving 10 bases between them. As DNA, the CDR3 is TGCGCCAGCAGCCAAGGGGGGTATGGTCAGCCCCAGCATTTT. Its translation is CASSQGGYGQPQHF.

The CDR3 reads CASSYTSGTGSNQPQHF. The CDR3, as DNA: TGTGCCAGCAGTTACACCTCGGGGACAGGCTCCAATCAGCCCCAGCATTTT. This chain connects TRBV6-2 or TRBV6-3 to TRBJ1-5; TRBD1 agrees at 8 bases. There are 17 residues in the CDR3. Germline trimming cut 2 bases from V and 3 bases from J; bases unmatched to any gene: 9. Per the germline V gene, CDR1 is MNHEY and CDR2 is SVGEGT.

The chain recombines TRBV30 with TRBJ2-7, with 10 bases that match TRBD1. CDR3 length equals 12 residues. Germline CDR1 and CDR2: GTSNPN and SVGIG (reference sequence). CDR3 in DNA: TGTGCTTTGGACAGGGGGGTCGGTGAGCAGTACTTC. Protein: CALDRGVGEQYF. Based on the CDR3 plus reference TRBV30 and TRBJ2-7, the full variable domain is SQTIHQWPATLVQPVGSPLSLECTVEGTSNPNLYWYRQAAGRGLQLLFYSVGIGQISSEVPQNLSASRPQDRQFILSSKKLLLSDSGFYLCALDRGVGEQYFGPGTRLTVT.

This clone has only one observation. The CDR3 loop is CASSPRDNPYEQYF. As DNA, the CDR3 is TGTGCCAGCAGCCCCCGGGACAACCCCTACGAGCAGTACTTC. This chain uses TRBV6-5 with TRBJ2-7, with a possible D match to TRBD1 (6 bases). Germline CDR1 MNHEY, CDR2 SVGAGI. The CDR3 totals 14 residues. V was trimmed by 6 bases and J by 2 bases, leaving 14 bases between them.

The chain uses TRBV5-1 and TRBJ2-3, with D possibly being TRBD1 or TRBD2 (5 bases each). The CDR3 length is 15 residues. Germline CDR1 and CDR2: SGHRS and YFSETQ. V was clipped by 0 bases and J by 4 bases, with 12 bases between them. The CDR3 DNA sequence: TGCGCCAGCAGCTTGGCGCAGGGAGACGCAGATACGCAGTATTTT. Protein product: CASSLAQGDADTQYF.